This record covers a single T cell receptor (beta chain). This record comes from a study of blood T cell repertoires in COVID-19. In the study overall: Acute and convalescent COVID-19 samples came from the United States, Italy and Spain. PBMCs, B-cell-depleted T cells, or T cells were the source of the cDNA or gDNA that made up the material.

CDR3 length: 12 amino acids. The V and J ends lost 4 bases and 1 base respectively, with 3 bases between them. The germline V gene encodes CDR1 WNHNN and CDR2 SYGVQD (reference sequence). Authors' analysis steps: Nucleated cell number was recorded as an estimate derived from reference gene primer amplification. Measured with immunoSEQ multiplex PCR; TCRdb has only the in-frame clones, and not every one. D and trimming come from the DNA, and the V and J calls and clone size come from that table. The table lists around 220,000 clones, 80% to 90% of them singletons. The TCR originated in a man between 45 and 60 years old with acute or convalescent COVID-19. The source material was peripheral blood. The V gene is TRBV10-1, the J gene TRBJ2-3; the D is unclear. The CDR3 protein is CASSARTDTQYF. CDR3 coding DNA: TGCGCCAGCAGTGCTCGCACAGATACGCAGTATTTT.